This T cell receptor beta chain was retrieved from a study of Ad26.COV2.S vaccination and SARS-CoV-2 variants. Study-wide context: Participants got Ad26.COV2.S intramuscularly, once or twice 56 days apart.

As for treatment: roughly 20 received Ad26.COV2.S at low or high dose, single or two shots; several received placebo; per-sample allocation not given. Sampling was done on day 63 after the first vaccine or placebo injection. Only in-frame clones appear in the TCRdb table, and some are missing; sequencing was by immunoSEQ multiplex PCR. The table records approximately 500,000 clones, approximately 88% of them present only once. V trimming: 3 bases; J trimming: 1 base; junction bases outside the gene matches: 11. CDR1 is SGHRS and CDR2 is YFSETQ in the germline V gene. This CDR3 comprises 17 residues. This specimen was peripheral blood, taken in a trial of Ad26.COV2.S vaccine versus placebo. This TCR was sampled from a person between 18 and 60 years old who received the Ad26.COV2.S COVID-19 vaccine or a placebo. V is TRBV5-1 and J is TRBJ2-5, with 8 bases that match TRBD2. CDR3 coding DNA: TGCGCCAGCAGCTCCGGGATGAGGCTAGCGGGCCAAGAGACCCAGTACTTC. Translation gives CASSSGMRLAGQETQYF.